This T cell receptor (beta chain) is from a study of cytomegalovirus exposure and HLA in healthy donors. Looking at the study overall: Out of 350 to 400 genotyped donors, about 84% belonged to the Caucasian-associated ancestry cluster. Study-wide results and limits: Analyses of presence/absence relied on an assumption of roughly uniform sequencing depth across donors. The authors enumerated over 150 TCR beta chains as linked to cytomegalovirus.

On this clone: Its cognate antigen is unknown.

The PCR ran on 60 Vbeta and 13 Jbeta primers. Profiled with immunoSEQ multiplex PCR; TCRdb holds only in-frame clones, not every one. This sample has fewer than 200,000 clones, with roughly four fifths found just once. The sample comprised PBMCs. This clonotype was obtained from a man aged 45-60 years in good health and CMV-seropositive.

The CDR3 reads CASSSGLAAFYEQYF. The DNA of the CDR3 is TGTGCCAGCAGCTCGGGACTAGCGGCCTTCTACGAGCAGTACTTC. The rearrangement links TRBV7-2 to TRBJ2-7; 11 bases match TRBD2. The germline V gene has CDR1 SGHTA and CDR2 FQGNSA. This CDR3 comprises 15 residues. V lost 4 bases to trimming and J lost 3 bases; unmatched junction nucleotides: 5.